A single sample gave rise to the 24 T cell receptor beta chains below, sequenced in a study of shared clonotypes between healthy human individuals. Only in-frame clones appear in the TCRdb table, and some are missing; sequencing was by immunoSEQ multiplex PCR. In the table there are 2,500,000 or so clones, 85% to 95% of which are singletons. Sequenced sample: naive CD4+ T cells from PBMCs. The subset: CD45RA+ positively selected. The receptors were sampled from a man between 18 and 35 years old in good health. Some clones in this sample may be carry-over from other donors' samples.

CDR3 coding DNA: TGTGCCAGCAGCTTGGGTAGTGGGTCCTACAATGAGCAGTTCTTC. It encodes CASSLGSGSYNEQFF. This chain connects TRBV5-6 to TRBJ2-1; no clear D. This CDR3 is 15 amino acids long. Trimming removed 0 bases from V and 1 base from J, with 8 bases in between. Germline assignment: CDR1 SGHDT and CDR2 YYEEEE. The whole variable domain, filled in from reference TRBV5-6 and TRBJ2-1, reads DAGVTQSPTHLIKTRGQQVTLRCSPKSGHDTVSWYQQALGQGPQFIFQYYEEEERQRGNFPDRFSGHQFPNYSSELNVNALLLGDSALYLCASSLGSGSYNEQFFGPGTRLTVL.

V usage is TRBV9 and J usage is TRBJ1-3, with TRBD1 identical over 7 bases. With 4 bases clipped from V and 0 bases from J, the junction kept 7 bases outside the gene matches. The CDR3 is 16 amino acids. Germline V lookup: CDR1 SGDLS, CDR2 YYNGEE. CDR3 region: CASSPGGLSSGNTIYF. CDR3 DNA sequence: TGTGCCAGCAGCCCAGGGGGGTTGAGCTCTGGAAACACCATATATTTT.

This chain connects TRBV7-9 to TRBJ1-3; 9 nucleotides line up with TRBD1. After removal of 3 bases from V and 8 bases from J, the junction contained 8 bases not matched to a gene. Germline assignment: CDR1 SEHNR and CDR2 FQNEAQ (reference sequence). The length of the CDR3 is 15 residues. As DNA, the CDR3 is TGTGCCAGCAGCTTCGGGGACAGGGCCGGGGACACCATATATTTT. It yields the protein CASSFGDRAGDTIYF. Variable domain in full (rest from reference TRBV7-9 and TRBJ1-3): DTGVSQNPRHKITKRGQNVTFRCDPISEHNRLYWYRQTLGQGPEFLTYFQNEAQLEKSRLLSDRFSAERPKGSFSTLEIQRTEQGDSAMYLCASSFGDRAGDTIYFGEGSWLTVV.

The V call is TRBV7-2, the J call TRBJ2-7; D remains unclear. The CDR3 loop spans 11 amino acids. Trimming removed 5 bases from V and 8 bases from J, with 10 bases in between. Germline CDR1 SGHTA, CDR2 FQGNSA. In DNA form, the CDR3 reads TGTGCCAGCAGCCCCACCGGTAAGCAGTACTTC. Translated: CASSPTGKQYF.

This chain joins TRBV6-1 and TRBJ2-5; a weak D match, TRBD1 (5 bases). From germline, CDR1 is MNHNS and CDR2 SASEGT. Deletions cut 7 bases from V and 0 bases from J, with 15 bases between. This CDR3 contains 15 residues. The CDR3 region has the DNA TGTGCCAGCAATATGAATCCAGGGTACCAAGAGACCCAGTACTTC. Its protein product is CASNMNPGYQETQYF.

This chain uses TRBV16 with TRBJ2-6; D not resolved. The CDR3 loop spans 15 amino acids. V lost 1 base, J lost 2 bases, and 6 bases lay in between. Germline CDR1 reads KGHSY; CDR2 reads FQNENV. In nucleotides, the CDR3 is TGTGCCAGCAGCCAATTCCAGGCTGGGGCCAACGTCCTGACTTTC. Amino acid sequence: CASSQFQAGANVLTF.

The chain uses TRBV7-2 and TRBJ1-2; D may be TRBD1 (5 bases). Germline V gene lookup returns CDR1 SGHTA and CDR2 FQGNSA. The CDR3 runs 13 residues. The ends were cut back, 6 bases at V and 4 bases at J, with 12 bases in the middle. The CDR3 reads CASSFRVGYGYTF. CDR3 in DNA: TGTGCCAGCAGTTTCAGGGTGGGCTATGGCTACACCTTC.

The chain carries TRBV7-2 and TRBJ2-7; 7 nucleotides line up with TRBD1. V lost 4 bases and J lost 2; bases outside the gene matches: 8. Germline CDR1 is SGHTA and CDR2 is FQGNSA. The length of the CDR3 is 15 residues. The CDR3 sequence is CASSSSSTGPYEQYF. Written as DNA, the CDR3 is TGTGCCAGCAGCTCTAGTTCGACAGGGCCCTACGAGCAGTACTTC.

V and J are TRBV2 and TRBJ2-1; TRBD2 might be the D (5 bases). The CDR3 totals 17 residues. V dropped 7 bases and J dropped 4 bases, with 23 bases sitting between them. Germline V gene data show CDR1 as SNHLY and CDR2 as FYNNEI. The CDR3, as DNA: TGTGCCAGCATTTTTGAGGCAAGTCCCTCGGGATACAATGAGCAGTTCTTC. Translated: CASIFEASPSGYNEQFF.

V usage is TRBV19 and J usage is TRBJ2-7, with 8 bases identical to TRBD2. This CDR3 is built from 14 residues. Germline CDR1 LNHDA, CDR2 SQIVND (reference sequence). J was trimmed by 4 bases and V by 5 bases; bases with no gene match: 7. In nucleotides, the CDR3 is TGTGCCAGTAGTCTTACTAGCGGCAGTTACGAGCAGTACTTC. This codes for CASSLTSGSYEQYF. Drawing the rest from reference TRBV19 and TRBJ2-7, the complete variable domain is DGGITQSPKYLFRKEGQNVTLSCEQNLNHDAMYWYRQDPGQGLRLIYYSQIVNDFQKGDIAEGYSVSREKKESFPLTVTSAQKNPTAFYLCASSLTSGSYEQYFGPGTRLTVT.

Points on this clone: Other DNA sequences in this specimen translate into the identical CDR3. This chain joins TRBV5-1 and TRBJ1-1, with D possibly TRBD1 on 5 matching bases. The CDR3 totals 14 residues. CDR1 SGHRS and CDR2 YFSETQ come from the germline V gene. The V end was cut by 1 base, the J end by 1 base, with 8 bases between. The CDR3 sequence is CASSLTGQNTEAFF. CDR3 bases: TGCGCCAGCAGCTTGACGGGGCAGAACACTGAAGCTTTCTTT.

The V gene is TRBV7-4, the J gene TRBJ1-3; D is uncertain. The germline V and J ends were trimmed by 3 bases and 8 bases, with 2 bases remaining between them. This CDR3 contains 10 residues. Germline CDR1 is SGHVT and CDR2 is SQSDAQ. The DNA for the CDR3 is TGTGCCAGCAGCTTCTACACCATATATTTT. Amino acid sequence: CASSFYTIYF.

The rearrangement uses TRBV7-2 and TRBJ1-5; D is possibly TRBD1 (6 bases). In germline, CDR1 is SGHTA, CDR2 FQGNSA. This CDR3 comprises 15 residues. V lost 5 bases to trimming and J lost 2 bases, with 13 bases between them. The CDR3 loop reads CASSPKAGGNQPQHF. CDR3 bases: TGTGCCAGCAGCCCCAAGGCAGGGGGCAATCAGCCCCAGCATTTT.

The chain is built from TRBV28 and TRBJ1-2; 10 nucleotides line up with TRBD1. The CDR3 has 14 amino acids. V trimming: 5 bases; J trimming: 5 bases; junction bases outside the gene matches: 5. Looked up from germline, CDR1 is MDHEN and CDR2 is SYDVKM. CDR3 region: CASSGPGQGYGYTF. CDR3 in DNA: TGTGCCAGCAGTGGCCCGGGACAGGGGTATGGCTACACCTTC.

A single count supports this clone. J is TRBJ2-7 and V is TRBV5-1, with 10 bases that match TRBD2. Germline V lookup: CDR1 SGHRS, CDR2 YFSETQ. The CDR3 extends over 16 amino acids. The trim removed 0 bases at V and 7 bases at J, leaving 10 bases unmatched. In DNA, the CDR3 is TGCGCCAGCAGCTTGGCCCGGAGCGGGAGGGCTGGTGAGCAGTACTTC. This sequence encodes CASSLARSGRAGEQYF.

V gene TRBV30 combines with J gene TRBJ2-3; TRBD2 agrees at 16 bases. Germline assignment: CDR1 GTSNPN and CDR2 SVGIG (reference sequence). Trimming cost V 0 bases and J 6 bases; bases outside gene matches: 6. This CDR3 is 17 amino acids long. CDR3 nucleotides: TGTGCCTGGAGTGTTGCAGGGACTAGCGGGAGGGGCGATACGCAGTATTTT. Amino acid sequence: CAWSVAGTSGRGDTQYF.

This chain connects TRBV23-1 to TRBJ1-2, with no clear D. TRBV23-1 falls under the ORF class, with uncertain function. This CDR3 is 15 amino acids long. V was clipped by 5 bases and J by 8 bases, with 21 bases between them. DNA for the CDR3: TGCGCCAGCAGTTGGGGTAACCGCGAGGAGGGCGGCTACACCTTC. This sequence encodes CASSWGNREEGGYTF.

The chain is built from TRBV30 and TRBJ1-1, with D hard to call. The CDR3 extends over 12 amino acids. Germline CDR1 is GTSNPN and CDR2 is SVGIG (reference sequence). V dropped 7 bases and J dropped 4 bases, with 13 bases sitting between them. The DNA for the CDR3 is TGTGCCTTATTAGGGTTTGGCACTGAAGCTTTCTTT. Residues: CALLGFGTEAFF.

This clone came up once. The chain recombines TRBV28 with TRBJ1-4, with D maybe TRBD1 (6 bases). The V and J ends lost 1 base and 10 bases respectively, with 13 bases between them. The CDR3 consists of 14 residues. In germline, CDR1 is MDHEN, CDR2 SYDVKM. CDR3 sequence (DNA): TGTGCCAGCAGTTTATCAGGGGAAGGTGGAAAACTGTTTTTT. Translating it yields CASSLSGEGGKLFF.

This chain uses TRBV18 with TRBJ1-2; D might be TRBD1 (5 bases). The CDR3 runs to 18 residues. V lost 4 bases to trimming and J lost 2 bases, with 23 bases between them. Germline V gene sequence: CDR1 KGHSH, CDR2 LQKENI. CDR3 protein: CASSLARGDLRGNYGYTF. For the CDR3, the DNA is TGTGCCAGCTCACTTGCCCGGGGGGACCTGAGGGGAAACTATGGCTACACCTTC. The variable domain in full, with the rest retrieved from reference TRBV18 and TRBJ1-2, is NAGVMQNPRHLVRRRGQEARLRCSPMKGHSHVYWYRQLPEEGLKFMVYLQKENIIDESGMPKERFSAEFPKEGPSILRIQQVVRGDSAAYFCASSLARGDLRGNYGYTFGSGTRLTVV.

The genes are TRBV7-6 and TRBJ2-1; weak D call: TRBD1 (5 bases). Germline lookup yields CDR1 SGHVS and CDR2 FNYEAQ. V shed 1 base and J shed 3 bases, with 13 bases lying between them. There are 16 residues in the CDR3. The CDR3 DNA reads TGTGCCAGCAGCTTAGAGCGTCAGGGTAACTACAATGAGCAGTTCTTC. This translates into CASSLERQGNYNEQFF.

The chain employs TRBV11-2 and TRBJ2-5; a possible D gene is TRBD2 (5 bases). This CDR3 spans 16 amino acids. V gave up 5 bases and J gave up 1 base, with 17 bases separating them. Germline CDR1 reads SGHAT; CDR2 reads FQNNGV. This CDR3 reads CASSTSPGIGQETQYF. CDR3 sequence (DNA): TGTGCCAGCAGCACCAGCCCGGGGATAGGCCAAGAGACCCAGTACTTC.

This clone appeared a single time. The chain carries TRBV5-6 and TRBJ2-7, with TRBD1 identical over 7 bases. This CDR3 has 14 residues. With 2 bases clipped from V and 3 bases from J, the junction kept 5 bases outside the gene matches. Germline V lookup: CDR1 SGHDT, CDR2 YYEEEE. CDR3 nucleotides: TGTGCCAGCAGCTTCCTAGGGGGCGACTACGAGCAGTACTTC. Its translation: CASSFLGGDYEQYF. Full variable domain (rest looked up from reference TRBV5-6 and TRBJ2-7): DAGVTQSPTHLIKTRGQQVTLRCSPKSGHDTVSWYQQALGQGPQFIFQYYEEEERQRGNFPDRFSGHQFPNYSSELNVNALLLGDSALYLCASSFLGGDYEQYFGPGTRLTVT.

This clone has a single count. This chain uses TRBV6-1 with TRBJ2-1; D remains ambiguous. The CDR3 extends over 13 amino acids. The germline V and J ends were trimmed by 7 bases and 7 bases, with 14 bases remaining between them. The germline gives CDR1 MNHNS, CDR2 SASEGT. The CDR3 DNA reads TGTGCCAGCACTTTGGAGACTGCGAATGAGCAGTTCTTC. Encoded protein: CASTLETANEQFF.